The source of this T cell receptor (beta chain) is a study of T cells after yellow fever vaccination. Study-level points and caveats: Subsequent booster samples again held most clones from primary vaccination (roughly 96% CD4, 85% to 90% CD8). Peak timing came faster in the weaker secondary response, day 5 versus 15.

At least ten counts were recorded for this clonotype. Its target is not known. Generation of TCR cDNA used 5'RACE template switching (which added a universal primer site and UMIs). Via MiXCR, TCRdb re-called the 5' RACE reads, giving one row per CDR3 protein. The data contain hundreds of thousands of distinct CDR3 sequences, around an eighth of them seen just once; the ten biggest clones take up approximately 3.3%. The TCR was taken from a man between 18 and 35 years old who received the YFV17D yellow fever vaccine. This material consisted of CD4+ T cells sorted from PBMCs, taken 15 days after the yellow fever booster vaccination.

CDR3 nucleotide sequence: TGCAGTGCCACCGACAGGGTAGAGCAGTTCTTC. Protein: CSATDRVEQFF. J is TRBJ2-1 and V is TRBV20-1; 7 nucleotides match TRBD1. The trim removed 6 bases at V and 10 bases at J, leaving 6 bases unmatched. The CDR3 has 11 residues. Germline V gene sequence: CDR1 DFQATT, CDR2 SNEGSKA (reference sequence).